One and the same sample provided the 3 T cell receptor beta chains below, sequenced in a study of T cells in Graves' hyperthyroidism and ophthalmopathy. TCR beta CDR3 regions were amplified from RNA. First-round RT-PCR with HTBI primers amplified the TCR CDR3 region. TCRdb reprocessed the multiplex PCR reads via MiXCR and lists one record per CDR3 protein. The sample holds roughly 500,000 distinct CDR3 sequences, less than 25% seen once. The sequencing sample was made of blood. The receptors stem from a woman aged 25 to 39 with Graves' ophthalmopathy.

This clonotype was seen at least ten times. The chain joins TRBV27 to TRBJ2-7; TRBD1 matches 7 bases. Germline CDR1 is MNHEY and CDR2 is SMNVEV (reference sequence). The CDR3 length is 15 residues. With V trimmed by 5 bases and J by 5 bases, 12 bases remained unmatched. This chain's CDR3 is CASSGRTGEGHEQYF. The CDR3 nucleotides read TGTGCCAGCAGTGGAAGGACAGGAGAGGGCCACGAGCAGTACTTC.

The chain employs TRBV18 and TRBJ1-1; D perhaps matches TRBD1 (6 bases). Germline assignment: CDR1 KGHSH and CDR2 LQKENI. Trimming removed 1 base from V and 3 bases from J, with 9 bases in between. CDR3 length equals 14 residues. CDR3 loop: CASSPLQGDTEAFF. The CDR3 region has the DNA TGTGCCAGCTCACCACTACAGGGAGACACTGAAGCTTTCTTT.

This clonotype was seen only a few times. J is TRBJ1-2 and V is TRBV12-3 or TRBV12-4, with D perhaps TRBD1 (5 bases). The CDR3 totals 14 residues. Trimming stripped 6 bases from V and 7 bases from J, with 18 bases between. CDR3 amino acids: CASSLTGSGGGYTF. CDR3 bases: TGTGCCAGCAGCTTAACGGGGTCCGGGGGTGGCTACACCTTC.